This T cell receptor (beta chain) was documented in a study of T cell responses to AZD1222 COVID-19 vaccine. Produced via immunoSEQ multiplex PCR; TCRdb's table is partial and in-frame only. The sample consists of approximately 65,000 clones, about nine tenths of them appearing once. V shed 5 bases, J shed 10 bases, and the junction held 11 bases outside the gene matches. The CDR3 extends over 15 amino acids. Germline CDR1 and CDR2: LNHDA and SQIVND (reference sequence). As concerns this clone: What it recognizes is unknown.

Study findings and constraints: Donors were largely white British and mainly female; clonal diversity was possibly underestimated. Sampling that yielded the repertoires occurred only after the peak T cell response.

The rearrangement uses TRBV19 and TRBJ1-4; 9 bases align to TRBD1. The receptor was derived from an adult in good health. This material consisted of peripheral blood, taken on day 0 of AZD1222 vaccination. This CDR3 reads CASSPSGTGKVKLFF. The CDR3 bases are TGTGCCAGTAGTCCTTCCGGGACAGGGAAAGTAAAACTGTTTTTT.